This is a list of T cell receptor beta chains from one sample in a study of T cells in Graves' hyperthyroidism and ophthalmopathy. MiXCR, applied by TCRdb to the multiplex PCR reads, yields one record per CDR3 protein. The repertoire includes about 200,000 distinct CDR3 sequences, approximately 16% of them detected once, and 35% to 50% sits in the top ten. Sequencing was carried out using blood. The receptors come from a man in his forties with Graves' hyperthyroidism. CDR3s include the opening cysteine and the closing phenylalanine or tryptophan. A D gene is named only where the DNA matches it firmly. Clone sizes are given selectively: once, few, many, or a class where the clone is expanded.

J,length,V,size,D,DNA,CDR3
TRBJ2-7,15,TRBV28,few,.,TGTGCCAGCAGTTCGCCGACAAGTAGCTCCTACGAGCAGTACTTC,CASSSPTSSSYEQYF
TRBJ2-7,13,TRBV7-2,many,TRBD2,TGTGCCAGCAGCTCGCGGGGGGCTTACGAGCAGTACTTC,CASSSRGAYEQYF
TRBJ2-7,15,TRBV15,many,.,TGTGCCACCAGCAGAGATTCAGGGGAGACCTACGAGCAGTACTTC,CATSRDSGETYEQYF
TRBJ1-2,14,TRBV30,.,TRBD1,TGTGCCTGGAGTGTACAGGGGGGACTCTATGGCTACACCTTC,CAWSVQGGLYGYTF
TRBJ1-1,13,TRBV20-1,many,.,TGCAGTGCTTTAGGGGAGGGGAACACTGAAGCTTTCTTT,CSALGEGNTEAFF
TRBJ2-1,14,TRBV6-2/TRBV6-3,many,.,TGTGCCAGCAGACCGACAGTCTCCTACAATGAGCAGTTCTTC,CASRPTVSYNEQFF
TRBJ2-2,14,TRBV3-1,few,.,TGTGCCAGCAGCCAACTCGACATCCACGGGGAGCTGTTTTTT,CASSQLDIHGELFF
TRBJ2-2,16,TRBV2,many,.,TGTGCCAGCAGTGGACACAGGAGGATTAACACCGGGGAGCTGTTTTTT,CASSGHRRINTGELFF
TRBJ2-1,15,TRBV5-1,.,.,TGCGCCAGCAGTAAGAGGGGGGGCCTCTTAGATGAGCAGTTCTTC,CASSKRGGLLDEQFF
TRBJ1-2,14,TRBV4-2,few,.,TGTGCCAGCAGCCGAGGCAGGGATGACTATGGCTACACCTTC,CASSRGRDDYGYTF